The subject of this entry is one T cell receptor (beta chain). The entry originates in a study of CD8+ T cells in alopecia areata. Trimming took off 7 bases at V and 2 bases at J, with 5 bases between the two ends. The germline V gene has CDR1 SQVTM and CDR2 ANQGSEA. This CDR3 spans 11 amino acids. RNA, once extracted, was reverse transcribed into cDNA for use as the sequencing template. Profiling relied on immunoSEQ multiplex PCR, and the TCRdb table lists in-frame clones only, not all of them. The repertoire holds 120,000 or so clones, with over 60% as singletons. The rearrangement links TRBV29-1 to TRBJ2-2; D call uncertain. The source material was CD4+ T cells sorted from blood. The TCR originated in a human donor in good health. CDR3 coding DNA: TGCAGCGCCAGTAACACCGGGGAGCTGTTTTTT. Translation: CSASNTGELFF.